This T cell receptor beta chain stems from a study of cytomegalovirus exposure and HLA in healthy donors. PCR involved 60 Vbeta and 13 Jbeta primers. Here immunoSEQ multiplex PCR was the method, and the copy in TCRdb shows in-frame clones only, minus some. The sample records 130,000 to 150,000 clones, roughly 80% being singletons. Trimming took 5 bases from V and 0 from J; bases not matched to a gene: 4. The CDR3 is made up of 15 amino acids. Germline lookup yields CDR1 MGHRA and CDR2 YSYEKL. The sample taken for sequencing was PBMCs. This chain joins TRBV4-1 and TRBJ2-3, with 8 nucleotides matching TRBD2. The origin of this receptor is a man in his forties or fifties in good health and CMV-seropositive. The CDR3: CASSKTSESTDTQYF. CDR3 coding DNA: TGCGCCAGCAGCAAGACTAGCGAAAGCACAGATACGCAGTATTTT.